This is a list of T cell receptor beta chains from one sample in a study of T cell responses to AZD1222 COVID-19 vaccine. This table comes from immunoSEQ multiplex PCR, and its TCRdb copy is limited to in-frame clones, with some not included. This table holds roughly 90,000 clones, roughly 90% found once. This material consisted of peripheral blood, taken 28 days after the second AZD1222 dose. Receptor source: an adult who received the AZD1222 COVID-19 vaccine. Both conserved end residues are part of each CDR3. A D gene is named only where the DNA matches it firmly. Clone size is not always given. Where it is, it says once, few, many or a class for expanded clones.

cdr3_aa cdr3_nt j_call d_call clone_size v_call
CASSEAAGTGDEKLFF TGTGCCAGCAGTGAAGCGGCCGGGACAGGGGATGAAAAACTGTTTTTT TRBJ1-4 TRBD1 few TRBV6-1
CASSLLTSQETQYF TGTGCCAGCAGCTTATTAACCTCCCAAGAGACCCAGTACTTC TRBJ2-5 NA NA TRBV5-4
CASSDTYGYTF TGCGCCAGCAGTGACACCTATGGCTACACCTTC TRBJ1-2 NA NA TRBV10-2
CASRAGGGQETQYF TGTGCCAGCAGAGCAGGGGGTGGCCAAGAGACCCAGTACTTC TRBJ2-5 TRBD1 NA TRBV6-5
CASSLGRDGSPLHF TGTGCCAGCAGCTTAGGCAGGGATGGTTCACCCCTCCACTTT TRBJ1-6 NA NA TRBV7-9
CASSRTAATDTQYF TGCGCCAGCTCAAGGACGGCAGCCACAGATACGCAGTATTTT TRBJ2-3 NA NA TRBV5-1
CASSLAHSSTDTQYF TGTGCCAGCAGCTTAGCCCATTCAAGCACAGATACGCAGTATTTT TRBJ2-3 NA once TRBV7-2
CASSISSAWSNEQFF TGTGCCAGTAGTATATCTAGCGCCTGGAGTAATGAGCAGTTCTTC TRBJ2-1 NA NA TRBV19
CASSLGTGRFYEQYF TGTGCCAGCAGCTTAGGCACCGGGAGATTTTACGAGCAGTACTTC TRBJ2-7 NA NA TRBV7-4
CASSPVGRTGNTIYF TGTGCCAGCAGCCCGGTGGGTCGCACTGGAAACACCATATATTTT TRBJ1-3 NA NA TRBV6-2/TRBV6-3
CASSLYRGFGYTF TGTGCCAGCAGTTTATACAGGGGCTTCGGCTACACCTTC TRBJ1-2 TRBD1 NA TRBV28
CASSYSRGSYEQYF TGTGCCAGCAGTTACTCCCGGGGGAGCTACGAGCAGTACTTC TRBJ2-7 NA NA TRBV6-2/TRBV6-3
CASSLVGQRTYTF TGTGCCAGCAGCTTAGTGGGACAGCGGACGTACACCTTC TRBJ1-2 TRBD1 NA TRBV7-9
CASSLVSGELNEQFF TGTGCCAGCAGCTTGGTTAGCGGGGAACTCAATGAGCAGTTCTTC TRBJ2-1 TRBD2 NA TRBV5-6
CASSFRGPDEAFF TGTGCCAGCAGTTTCCGAGGGCCCGATGAAGCTTTCTTT TRBJ1-1 NA NA TRBV28
CASRGTGELFF TGTGCCAGCAGGGGCACCGGGGAGCTGTTTTTT TRBJ2-2 NA NA TRBV3-1/TRBV3-2
CASSPNGYSNQPQHF TGTGCCAGCAGCCCCAATGGGTATAGCAATCAGCCCCAGCATTTT TRBJ1-5 NA NA TRBV5-8
CASSFGDGRNQPQHF TGTGCCAGCAGTTTCGGGGACGGGCGCAATCAGCCCCAGCATTTT TRBJ1-5 NA NA TRBV28
CASSYLAKASNQPQHF TGTGCCAGCAGTTACTTGGCAAAGGCTAGCAATCAGCCCCAGCATTTT TRBJ1-5 NA NA TRBV6-6
CASTPYGGAAGNTIYF TGTGCCAGCACCCCTTACGGGGGGGCGGCGGGAAACACCATATATTTT TRBJ1-3 NA NA TRBV7-9
CSSSNPDRNTEAFF TGCAGCAGCTCGAATCCGGACCGGAACACTGAAGCTTTCTTT TRBJ1-1 NA few TRBV29-1
CASSMVGQGAPSGDTEAFF TGTGCCAGCAGTATGGTCGGACAGGGGGCGCCGAGCGGGGACACTGAAGCTTTCTTT TRBJ1-1 TRBD1 NA TRBV28
CATSGGKGMEGNEQFF TGTGCCACCAGTGGTGGTAAGGGGATGGAAGGCAATGAGCAGTTCTTC TRBJ2-1 NA NA TRBV24-1
CASSTIYGQGSDTEAFF TGTGCCAGTAGTACAATATATGGACAGGGCTCTGACACTGAAGCTTTCTTT TRBJ1-1 TRBD1 NA TRBV19
CASSILGQGTEKLFF TGTGCCAGTAGTATCCTCGGACAGGGAACTGAAAAACTGTTTTTT TRBJ1-4 TRBD1 once TRBV19
CASSFNIKMGYAEAFF TGCGCCAGCAGCTTCAATATAAAGATGGGGTACGCTGAAGCTTTCTTT TRBJ1-1 NA NA TRBV5-1
CASSQVRGGFTDEQYF TGTGCCAGCAGCCAAGTACGGGGCGGATTTACAGACGAGCAGTACTTC TRBJ2-7 NA few TRBV3-1/TRBV3-2
CASSLAGGDYGYTF TGTGCCAGCAGTTTGGCAGGGGGGGACTATGGCTACACCTTC TRBJ1-2 TRBD1 NA TRBV28
CASSNGQGISYEQYF TGTGCCAGCAGCAACGGACAGGGTATCTCATACGAGCAGTACTTC TRBJ2-7 TRBD1 NA TRBV11-2
CASSERGGREKLFF TGTGCCAGCAGTGAACGAGGGGGTCGGGAAAAACTGTTTTTT TRBJ1-4 NA once TRBV2
CASSYSPGPMNTEAFF TGTGCCAGCAGTTACTCACCGGGACCGATGAACACTGAAGCTTTCTTT TRBJ1-1 NA NA TRBV6-5
CAWNVQFQETQYF TGTGCCTGGAACGTGCAGTTCCAAGAGACCCAGTACTTC TRBJ2-5 NA NA TRBV30
CATKLTPTNEKLFF TGCGCCACTAAACTCACCCCAACTAATGAAAAACTGTTTTTT TRBJ1-4 NA NA TRBV5-1
CATSSPGTVNTGELFF TGTGCCACCAGCAGTCCCGGGACAGTGAACACCGGGGAGCTGTTTTTT TRBJ2-2 TRBD1 NA TRBV15
CASSLVGGNIQYF TGTGCCAGCAGTTTAGTCGGGGGAAACATTCAGTACTTC TRBJ2-4 NA NA TRBV12-3/TRBV12-4
CASSIQDRPADTQYF TGTGCCAGTAGTATCCAGGACAGGCCCGCAGATACGCAGTATTTT TRBJ2-3 TRBD1 NA TRBV19
CASSEAWEGARGNYGYTF TGTGCCAGCAGTGAAGCGTGGGAAGGGGCGCGGGGTAACTATGGCTACACCTTC TRBJ1-2 NA NA TRBV2
CASSLRDRGNTGELFF TGTGCCAGCAGCTTAAGGGACAGGGGGAACACCGGGGAGCTGTTTTTT TRBJ2-2 TRBD1 once TRBV5-8
CASSPSGTGELFF TGTGCCAGCAGCCCCAGTGGAACCGGGGAGCTGTTTTTT TRBJ2-2 NA NA TRBV12-3/TRBV12-4
CASSQSDGSYNEQFF TGCGCCAGCAGCCAATCTGACGGTTCATACAATGAGCAGTTCTTC TRBJ2-1 NA once TRBV4-1
CASSLVFQGVHGYTF TGTGCCAGCAGCTTAGTTTTCCAGGGGGTACATGGCTACACCTTC TRBJ1-2 TRBD1 NA TRBV7-9
CASSLGTGVGDTEAFF TGTGCCAGCAGCTTAGGGACAGGGGTGGGGGACACTGAAGCTTTCTTT TRBJ1-1 TRBD1 NA TRBV7-2
CASSAAGGLETQYF TGTGCCAGCAGCGCTGCGGGGGGGCTGGAGACCCAGTACTTC TRBJ2-5 TRBD2 NA TRBV9
CASSEAGRENTEAFF TGTGCCAGCAGTGAAGCCGGCAGGGAGAACACTGAAGCTTTCTTT TRBJ1-1 NA NA TRBV6-1
CASSSGLVPYNEQFF TGTGCCAGCAGTTCTGGGCTAGTTCCCTACAATGAGCAGTTCTTC TRBJ2-1 NA NA TRBV6-4
CASSSTADTGGGSPLHF TGCGCCAGCAGCTCCACAGCAGACACAGGGGGCGGTTCACCCCTCCACTTT TRBJ1-6 TRBD1 once TRBV5-1
CASSSQTGVGQYF TGCGCCAGCAGTTCCCAAACAGGGGTGGGGCAGTATTTT TRBJ2-3 TRBD1 NA TRBV5-1
CAWSVGGRGVYNEQFF TGTGCCTGGAGTGTCGGGGGGCGGGGGGTCTACAATGAGCAGTTCTTC TRBJ2-1 TRBD2 NA TRBV30
CASSSRPTLVGEKLFF TGTGCCAGCAGCTCGCGACCGACGCTGGTGGGCGAAAAACTGTTTTTT TRBJ1-4 NA NA TRBV11-2
CASSPWGDFPTGELFF TGTGCCAGCAGCCCATGGGGTGACTTCCCGACCGGGGAGCTGTTTTTT TRBJ2-2 NA NA TRBV13
CASSGQQVLVSGYTF TGTGCCAGTAGTGGACAACAGGTGTTAGTTTCTGGCTACACCTTC TRBJ1-2 NA NA TRBV19
CASSYSAGFGYGYTF TGTGCCAGCAGTTACTCGGCGGGGTTCGGCTATGGCTACACCTTC TRBJ1-2 NA NA TRBV6-2/TRBV6-3
CASTITAYNEQFF TGTGCCAGCACCATTACAGCCTACAATGAGCAGTTCTTC TRBJ2-1 NA NA TRBV7-2